Each of the 17 T cell receptor beta chains below was sequenced from the same sample in a study of PD-L1 blockade in urothelial cancer. Time point reported: pretreatment peripheral blood. Profiled with immunoSEQ multiplex PCR; TCRdb holds only in-frame clones, not every one. The sample holds some 80,000 clones, about 82% seen once. Sequenced material: PBMCs, taken around atezolizumab (anti-PD-L1) treatment. The source of these receptors is a man in his forties with urothelial cancer.

This rearrangement joins TRBV6-4 to TRBJ1-2; D is perhaps TRBD1 (6 bases). CDR3 length: 13 amino acids. V lost 8 bases, J lost 6 bases, and 16 bases lay in between. Germline V gene sequence: CDR1 MRHNA, CDR2 SNTAGT. DNA of the CDR3: TGTGCCAGCGGAGATCCAGGGGTAAATGGCTACACCTTC. It translates to CASGDPGVNGYTF.

The table lists this clone with a count of one. J is TRBJ2-1 and V is TRBV9, with D perhaps matching TRBD1 (5 bases). The V gene lost 4 bases and the J gene lost 6 bases, with 8 bases spanning the gap. The germline CDR1 and CDR2 sequences are SGDLS and YYNGEE. The CDR3 extends over 12 amino acids. The CDR3 loop is CASSQGGNEQFF. The CDR3 DNA sequence: TGTGCCAGCAGCCAGGGCGGCAATGAGCAGTTCTTC.

CDR3 loop: CASESGKETQYF. CDR3 coding DNA: TGTGCCAGCGAGAGCGGGAAAGAGACCCAGTACTTC. The rearrangement uses TRBV13 and TRBJ2-5, with 7 bases matching TRBD2. CDR1 PRHDT and CDR2 FYEKMQ come from the germline V gene (reference sequence). The CDR3 is made up of 12 amino acids. After removal of 8 bases from V and 3 bases from J, the junction contained 3 bases not matched to a gene.

The sample holds a few counts of this clone. The junction differs from germline at one of its ends, possibly a read error. This chain links TRBV7-7 with TRBJ2-1; D is possibly TRBD2 (6 bases). Germline assignment: CDR1 SSHAT and CDR2 FNYEAQ (reference sequence). The CDR3 covers 13 residues. DNA for the CDR3: TGTGCTAGCAGCTTAGCTGTGGGGAGGGAGCAGTTCTTC. Amino acids: CASSLAVGREQFF.

The J gene is TRBJ2-5, the V gene TRBV25-1, with 7 bases fitting TRBD1. V was clipped by 4 bases and J by 4 bases; unmatched bases: 9. The CDR3 has 15 residues. Germline CDR1 reads MGHDK; CDR2 reads SYGVNS. CDR3 coding DNA: TGTGCCAGCAGTGCCCACAGGGGCATGACAGAGACCCAGTACTTC. This sequence encodes CASSAHRGMTETQYF.

The V gene is TRBV4-2, the J gene TRBJ2-3; TRBD1 might be the D (6 bases). Germline V gene sequence: CDR1 LGHNA, CDR2 YNFKEQ. V lost 3 bases, J lost 7 bases, and 11 bases lay in between. CDR3 size: 13 residues. CDR3 sequence reads: CASSQEQGNTQYF. CDR3 nucleotide sequence: TGTGCCAGCAGCCAGGAACAGGGAAATACGCAGTATTTT.

This chain uses TRBV6-5 with TRBJ2-1; 7 nucleotides match TRBD2. V shed 2 bases and J 6 bases; nucleotides not matched to a gene: 10. The CDR3 totals 16 residues. The V gene's germline CDR1 is MNHEY and CDR2 SVGAGI. The CDR3 here is CASSYIRLAYGNEQFF. The CDR3 DNA reads TGTGCCAGCAGTTACATTAGACTAGCATATGGCAATGAGCAGTTCTTC.

The chain recombines TRBV7-3 with TRBJ1-4; tentative D call: TRBD1 (6 bases). Germline-derived CDR1 and CDR2 are SGHTA and FQGTGA. Trimming removed 3 bases from V and 5 bases from J, with 16 bases in between. The CDR3 has 16 residues. CDR3 sequence reads: CASSFRQVRRNEKLFF. The CDR3 DNA reads as TGTGCCAGCAGCTTCCGACAGGTCCGCCGGAATGAAAAACTGTTTTTT.

The V gene is TRBV7-3, the J gene TRBJ1-1; unclear D gene. Germline assignment: CDR1 SGHTA and CDR2 FQGTGA. The CDR3 runs to 13 residues. Trimming pared 5 bases from V and 6 bases from J, leaving 13 bases between. DNA of the CDR3: TGTGCCAGCAGCCTAGGCGGGCCGGCTGAAGCTTTCTTT. Residues: CASSLGGPAEAFF. Filled out from reference TRBV7-3 and TRBJ1-1, the complete variable domain reads GAGVSQTPSNKVTEKGKYVELRCDPISGHTALYWYRQSLGQGPEFLIYFQGTGAADDSGLPNDRFFAVRPEGSVSTLKIQRTERGDSAVYLCASSLGGPAEAFFGQGTRLTVV.

The V gene is TRBV30, the J gene TRBJ2-1, with D perhaps matching TRBD2 (5 bases). V was shortened by 5 bases and J by 7 bases, with 15 bases between the two germline ends. Looked up from germline, CDR1 is GTSNPN and CDR2 is SVGIG (reference sequence). The CDR3 has 13 residues. CDR3 nucleotide sequence: TGTGCCTGGGAGCCCGGTACGGGGAATGAGCAGTTCTTC. Its translation is CAWEPGTGNEQFF.

J is TRBJ2-2 and V is TRBV27, with unresolved D. The CDR3 covers 14 residues. V gave up 7 bases and J gave up 3 bases, with 12 bases separating them. CDR1 MNHEY and CDR2 SMNVEV come from the germline V gene (reference sequence). The CDR3, as DNA: TGTGCCAGCACCCTATACCCCTACACCGGGGAGCTGTTTTTT. It translates to CASTLYPYTGELFF.

The chain has TRBV14 and TRBJ1-4, with a possible D match to TRBD1 (5 bases). Germline CDR1 and CDR2: SGHDN and FVKESK. This CDR3 is 14 amino acids long. Trimming removed 6 bases from V and 7 bases from J, with 15 bases in between. The CDR3 bases are TGTGCCAGCAGGGGGCCGGGCCGAGGTGAAAAACTGTTTTTT. This translates into CASRGPGRGEKLFF. The variable domain in full, completed from reference TRBV14 and TRBJ1-4, reads EAGVTQFPSHSVIEKGQTVTLRCDPISGHDNLYWYRRVMGKEIKFLLHFVKESKQDESGMPNNRFLAERTGGTYSTLKVQPAELEDSGVYFCASRGPGRGEKLFFGSGTQLSVL.

The gene calls are TRBV28 and TRBJ2-7; TRBD2 matches at 8 bases. With 5 bases clipped from V and 3 bases from J, the junction kept 12 bases outside the gene matches. Germline CDR1 is MDHEN and CDR2 is SYDVKM. The CDR3 is 16 amino acids. In nucleotides, the CDR3 is TGTGCCAGCAGTCCGCCGGGGGGGCGGAGGGGCTACGAGCAGTACTTC. Amino acids: CASSPPGGRRGYEQYF.

This clone was seen only a few times. This chain joins TRBV5-1 and TRBJ2-1, with 13 bases that match TRBD2. Trimming removed 0 bases from V and 2 bases from J; junction bases left unmatched: 5. CDR1 and CDR2 from the germline V gene are SGHRS and YFSETQ. The CDR3 is made up of 18 amino acids. DNA of the CDR3: TGCGCCAGCAGCTTGGTCCCTACTAGCGGGAGGGCCTACAATGAGCAGTTCTTC. Translation gives CASSLVPTSGRAYNEQFF.

The chain employs TRBV11-2 and TRBJ2-7; TRBD1 aligns across 7 bases. The CDR3 has 15 residues. After removal of 2 bases from V and 1 base from J, the junction contained 5 bases not matched to a gene. Germline CDR1 reads SGHAT; CDR2 reads FQNNGV. CDR3 region: CASSLISGGSYEQYF. CDR3 DNA: TGTGCCAGCAGCTTAATCTCAGGGGGATCCTACGAGCAGTACTTC.

This clone was seen just once. V usage is TRBV5-1 and J usage is TRBJ1-3; D is unresolved. There are 16 residues in the CDR3. Trimming stripped 0 bases from V and 0 bases from J, with 10 bases between. CDR1 SGHRS and CDR2 YFSETQ come from the germline V gene. CDR3 in amino acids: CASSLVADFSGNTIYF. CDR3 nucleotides: TGCGCCAGCAGCTTGGTCGCAGATTTCTCTGGAAACACCATATATTTT.

This clone was counted only a few times. The chain has TRBV6-5 and TRBJ1-1; D perhaps matches TRBD1 (5 bases). Germline values: CDR1 MNHEY, CDR2 SVGAGI. The CDR3 spans 11 residues. Trimming shortened V by 6 bases and J by 10 bases, and 12 bases separated the two germline ends. The CDR3 sequence: CASRTDSRAFF. The DNA for the CDR3 is TGTGCCAGCAGAACCGACAGTAGAGCTTTCTTT.